The entry that follows covers one TCR beta chain sequence. Its antigen is unknown. To determine HCMV serostatus, a commercial ELISA kit was used to detect HCMV-specific IgG in serum. Ficoll density gradient centrifugation was used to isolate peripheral blood mononuclear cells from blood. The record originates from a study of T cells expressing NK-cell markers (dated by TCRdb to 2019 to 2021). Broadly, across the study: Fewer than ten donors provided sorted CD3+CD56+NKG2C+, CD3+CD56+NKG2C- and CD3+CD56-NKG2C+ T-cell subsets, whose TCR beta-chain repertoires were profiled. Among the eight sequenced donors, only one was HCMV-seronegative, while the other seven were HCMV-seropositive. All eight donors whose samples were sequenced were randomly selected healthy volunteers, three of them men and five women. Libraries were sequenced as 2 x 150 bp reads on Illumina HiSeq 2000/2500, MiSeq or NextSeq.

Instrument on record: Illumina HiSeq 2000. 5'RACE template switching, by which a universal primer site and unique molecular identifiers were added, was used to make TCR beta cDNA libraries. Synthesis of cDNA was primed from the TCR beta constant segment and was followed by two consecutive PCR amplification steps. As for the original processing: MIGEC handled demultiplexing of the reads and grouping by UMI, while MiTCR was used to assemble and quantify clonotypes. To remove erroneous sequences, TCR cDNA sequences were retained only when supported by two or more reads. The tcR package was used for downstream repertoire analysis, and clonotypes were matched between fractions using CDR3 nucleotide sequence together with V segment. VDJmatch was used to annotate antigen specificity against VDJdb, with one amino acid substitution in CDR3 allowed. Each CDR3 protein sequence appears as one entry after TCRdb reprocessed the reads, and no DNA is included. None of the V and J calls come from the authors' own analysis; TCRdb made them. This sample's clone table shows 550,000 to 600,000 distinct CDR3 sequences. The top ten hold less than 4.5% of the sample.

The full study reports these points: For several donors, the dominant CD3+CD56+NKG2C+ clonotypes were among the top 10 CD8+ clonotypes and accounted for roughly 1.0-8% of CD8+ T cells. Whether the expanded NKG2C-expressing T cell clones were specific for HCMV antigens was left unclear. Those dominant clonotypes were again the most abundant among CD3+CD56-NKG2C+ cells in a handful of donors, at about 25-65%.

Looking up the germline V gene yields CDR1 ENHRY and CDR2 SYGVKD. The CDR3 goes from the cysteine to the phenylalanine over 15 residues. No DNA is recorded. The material sequenced was blood T cells: a sorted CD56 or NKG2C T cell subset, CD4+ or CD8+ T cells, or bulk PBMC T cells (not recorded which). Recombination linked TRBV10-3 to TRBJ2-7; TCRdb calls TRBD2, which cannot be checked without DNA. The TCR sequence derives from a man between 18 and 35 years old in good health. Donor details come from another sample of the same person, matched by shared clones. CDR3 reads: CAITPGTYSSYEQYF.